A single sample is the source of the 6 T cell receptor beta chains below, sequenced in a study of cytomegalovirus exposure and HLA in healthy donors. The PCR employed 60 Vbeta primers together with 13 Jbeta primers. Clones were sequenced by immunoSEQ multiplex PCR, and TCRdb holds only the in-frame ones, with some missing. The sample records a few hundred thousand clones, roughly 80% being singletons. Material: PBMCs. Receptors were obtained from a girl aged 2 to 9 in good health and CMV-seronegative.

Only one count was recorded for this clone. The rearrangement joins TRBV7-2 to TRBJ2-1, with 10 bases aligning to TRBD2. Germline lookup yields CDR1 SGHTA and CDR2 FQGNSA. CDR3 length equals 16 residues. J lost 9 bases, V lost 5 bases, and 13 bases had no gene match. The CDR3 sequence: CASSPEGLAGVFEQFF. CDR3 sequence (DNA): TGTGCCAGCAGCCCCGAGGGCCTAGCGGGGGTATTTGAGCAGTTCTTC.

This chain links TRBV30 with TRBJ2-6; perhaps TRBD2 as D (6 bases). Trimming left V 3 bases short and J 0 bases short, with 9 bases between. The germline V gene has CDR1 GTSNPN and CDR2 SVGIG (reference sequence). The CDR3 consists of 15 residues. The CDR3 is CAWRIGGSGANVLTF. CDR3 nucleotides: TGTGCCTGGAGAATCGGGGGCTCTGGGGCCAACGTCCTGACTTTC.

The chain links TRBV5-1 to TRBJ2-7; 9 bases align to TRBD1. This CDR3 has 15 amino acids. Germline V gene data show CDR1 as SGHRS and CDR2 as YFSETQ. Losses at the gene ends were 4 bases for V and 9 bases for J; bases not matched to a gene: 14. The CDR3 DNA sequence: TGCGCCAGCAGCGGCGGGACAGGGAAGCCGAAGGGGCAGTACTTC. It yields the protein CASSGGTGKPKGQYF.

The chain uses TRBV5-6 and TRBJ2-3; 14 bases map to TRBD2. J gave up 5 bases and V 0 bases, and 11 bases lay outside the gene matches. This CDR3 has 19 residues. CDR1 and CDR2 from the germline V gene are SGHDT and YYEEEE. This chain's CDR3 is CASSLAMGTSGSIRDTQYF. Written as DNA, the CDR3 is TGTGCCAGCAGCTTGGCCATGGGGACTAGCGGGAGTATTCGAGATACGCAGTATTTT.

V is TRBV5-1 and J is TRBJ1-2, with 7 bases matching TRBD1. The junction had 12 bases not matched to a gene; V was cut back by 4 bases and J by 3 bases. This CDR3 contains 16 residues. Germline values: CDR1 SGHRS, CDR2 YFSETQ. CDR3 nucleotides: TGCGCCAGCAGCGCCAGACAGGGCTTGGGGGACTATGGCTACACCTTC. It encodes CASSARQGLGDYGYTF.

Comments on this clone: Distinct nucleotide sequences in the sample also encode this CDR3. This chain links TRBV6-6 with TRBJ1-1, with D unresolved. Trimming cost V 0 bases and J 7 bases, with 6 bases left between them. The CDR3 totals 12 residues. The germline V gene has CDR1 MNHNY and CDR2 SVGAGI (reference sequence). The CDR3 sequence is CASSYSGSEAFF. CDR3 nucleotides: TGTGCCAGCAGTTACTCGGGCAGTGAAGCTTTCTTT.